These 10 T cell receptor beta chains share one sample of origin, sequenced in a study of T cells in Graves' hyperthyroidism and ophthalmopathy. Amplified TCR beta CDR3 regions derived from RNA transcripts. RT-PCR in the first round (using the HTBI primer set) targeted the TCR CDR3. TCRdb re-called the multiplex PCR reads with MiXCR, one entry per CDR3 protein. In the table there are about 540,000 distinct CDR3 sequences, approximately 44% of which are singletons. Sample: peripheral blood or thyroid tissue (not recorded which). These receptors were collected from a woman in her late teens or twenties with Graves' hyperthyroidism.

This clonotype was detected a few times. This sequence joins TRBV24-1 and TRBJ2-2, with TRBD1 matching over 7 bases. Germline values: CDR1 KGHDR, CDR2 SFDVKD. The CDR3 runs to 14 residues. The V and J ends lost 5 bases and 4 bases, in that order; junction bases with no gene match: 3. The CDR3 DNA reads as TGTGCCACCAGTGGACAGGGCCGCACCGGGGAGCTGTTTTTT. The encoded protein is CATSGQGRTGELFF.

The gene calls are TRBV9 and TRBJ1-1; D call uncertain. The length of the CDR3 is 16 residues. The V end lost 0 bases, the J end lost 1 base, and 13 bases lay between the germline ends. CDR1 is SGDLS and CDR2 is YYNGEE in the germline V gene. The DNA for the CDR3 is TGTGCCAGCAGCGTAGGGGCGGTTTGGGAGAACACTGAAGCTTTCTTT. Translating gives CASSVGAVWENTEAFF.

The CDR3 region is CASSPSRGSGELFF. Written as DNA, the CDR3 is TGTGCCAGCAGCCCCAGCAGGGGGAGTGGGGAGCTGTTTTTT. The chain links TRBV5-4 to TRBJ2-2, with TRBD1 identical over 7 bases. Trimming cost V 4 bases and J 8 bases; bases outside gene matches: 8. This CDR3 is 14 amino acids long. Per the germline V gene, CDR1 is SGHNT and CDR2 is YYREEE (reference sequence).

This clonotype was seen a few times. The genes are TRBV19 and TRBJ1-4; 9 bases align to TRBD1. The CDR3 totals 15 residues. Trimming cost V 0 bases and J 8 bases; bases outside gene matches: 4. Germline V gene sequence: CDR1 LNHDA, CDR2 SQIVND (reference sequence). CDR3 nucleotides: TGTGCCAGTAGTATAGAGGGACAGGGTTCGGAAAAACTGTTTTTT. It specifies CASSIEGQGSEKLFF.

Points on this clonotype: One end of the junction does not line up with germline, which may come from a read error. The chain employs TRBV10-3 and TRBJ2-7; 7 positions agree with TRBD1. The length of the CDR3 is 13 residues. Germline CDR1 is ENHRY and CDR2 is SYGVKD. Here the CDR3 reads CASSYGTAYEQYF. CDR3 bases: TGTGCCAGCAGTTACGGGACAGCCTACGAGCAGTACTTC.

Ten or more counts support this clonotype. The chain is built from TRBV7-2 and TRBJ1-6, with 7 bases fitting TRBD1. Germline CDR1 SGHTA, CDR2 FQGNSA. V trimming: 5 bases; J trimming: 10 bases; junction bases outside the gene matches: 11. CDR3 length equals 15 residues. The CDR3 reads CASSADRVSGSPLHF. Here the CDR3 DNA reads TGTGCCAGCAGCGCAGACAGGGTGTCGGGATCACCCCTCCACTTT.

With respect to this clonotype: One end of the junction does not line up with germline, which may come from a read error. The chain has TRBV10-3 and TRBJ2-5, with 7 positions matching TRBD2. Germline V gene sequence: CDR1 ENHRY, CDR2 SYGVKD. The CDR3 is 15 amino acids. Here the CDR3 reads CASSYSAGVGETQYF. Here the CDR3 DNA reads TGTGCCAGCAGTTACTCCGCGGGAGTCGGAGAGACCCAGTACTTC.

This clonotype was detected only once. The chain combines TRBV25-1 with TRBJ1-1; D is ambiguous. V was trimmed by 0 bases and J by 5 bases, leaving 7 bases between them. The CDR3 is made up of 13 amino acids. The germline CDR1 and CDR2 sequences are MGHDK and SYGVNS. CDR3 sequence reads: CASSEYGRTEAFF. The CDR3 bases are TGTGCCAGCAGTGAATACGGTAGGACTGAAGCTTTCTTT.

This clonotype was counted ten times or more. This chain connects TRBV19 to TRBJ1-4, with unresolved D. V lost 3 bases, J lost 0 bases, and 5 bases lay in between. Germline V gene sequence: CDR1 LNHDA, CDR2 SQIVND (reference sequence). This CDR3 is 14 amino acids long. In DNA form, the CDR3 reads TGTGCCAGTAGTATCACCGCAACTAATGAAAAACTGTTTTTT. It specifies CASSITATNEKLFF.

About this clonotype: The junction shows a germline mismatch at one end, possibly a read error. The chain carries TRBV7-9 and TRBJ2-7; 8 bases match TRBD2. Germline lookup yields CDR1 SEHNR and CDR2 FQNEAQ (reference sequence). The CDR3 spans 15 residues. The CDR3 coding sequence is TGCGCCAGCAGCCAAGCCCCGGCGGGAGGCTACGAGCAGTACTTC. Its translation is CASSQAPAGGYEQYF. Variable domain in full (rest from reference TRBV7-9 and TRBJ2-7): DTGVSQNPRHKITKRGQNVTFRCDPISEHNRLYWYRQTLGQGPEFLTYFQNEAQLEKSRLLSDRFSAERPKGSFSTLEIQRTEQGDSAMYLCASSQAPAGGYEQYFGPGTRLTVT.